This T cell receptor beta chain was observed in a study of blood T cell repertoires in COVID-19. Study overall: The United States, Italy and Spain provided the acute and convalescent COVID-19 samples. The cDNA or gDNA used as material had been derived from T cells, B-cell-depleted T cells, or PBMCs.

This clone was observed a single time. Per the original data handling: Reference gene primers were amplified, and this amplification served to estimate nucleated cell counts. TCRdb keeps only in-frame clones here, not all; method: immunoSEQ multiplex PCR. For V, J and clone size, that table is used; D and trimming come from the DNA. The sample has over 10,000 clones, around 90% seen once. The source is a human donor with active COVID-19. The donor label of this sample is uncertain. Material for sequencing was peripheral blood.

CDR3 residues: CASSQWGTASGGAGSDTQYF. The CDR3 DNA sequence: TGCGCCAGCAGCCAATGGGGAACGGCTAGCGGGGGGGCCGGATCAGATACGCAGTATTTT. The chain employs TRBV4-3 and TRBJ2-3; TRBD2 matches at 12 bases. J was trimmed by 4 bases and V by 2 bases; bases with no gene match: 16. CDR3 length: 20 residues. Germline lookup yields CDR1 LGHNA and CDR2 YSLEER.